The T cell receptor (beta chain) under discussion was sequenced for a study of OX40 agonist ivuxolimab in advanced cancers. Across the whole study: Patients were infused with ivuxolimab every 2 weeks at 0.01 to 10 mg/kg. Partial responses were observed in three patients, of whom one had hepatocellular carcinoma and two had cutaneous melanoma.

This clone showed up just once. Its antigen is unknown. Sampled blood was obtained at baseline, cycle 4 day 1, and cycle 7 day 1. V was cut by 1 base and J by 6 bases, with 13 bases left in between. CDR3 size: 15 residues. From germline, CDR1 is ENHRY and CDR2 SYGVKD. Study conclusions and caveats: Among the lowest levels of clonal expansion were found in partial responders at 0.1-3.0 mg/kg.

The method was immunoSEQ multiplex PCR; TCRdb's version includes in-frame clones alone and lacks a portion of them. Here the sample spans more than 100,000 clones, around 93% being singletons. The source of this sequence is an adult with an advanced solid tumor such as melanoma, head and neck, liver or kidney cancer. The chain employs TRBV10-3 and TRBJ2-1, with D possibly being TRBD2 (5 bases). Sequenced material: CD4+ or CD8+ T cells sorted from blood, taken in a trial of the OX40 agonist ivuxolimab. The chain's CDR3 is CAISEWASSGNEQFF. The CDR3 DNA reads TGTGCCATCAGTGAGTGGGCTAGCTCGGGCAATGAGCAGTTCTTC.